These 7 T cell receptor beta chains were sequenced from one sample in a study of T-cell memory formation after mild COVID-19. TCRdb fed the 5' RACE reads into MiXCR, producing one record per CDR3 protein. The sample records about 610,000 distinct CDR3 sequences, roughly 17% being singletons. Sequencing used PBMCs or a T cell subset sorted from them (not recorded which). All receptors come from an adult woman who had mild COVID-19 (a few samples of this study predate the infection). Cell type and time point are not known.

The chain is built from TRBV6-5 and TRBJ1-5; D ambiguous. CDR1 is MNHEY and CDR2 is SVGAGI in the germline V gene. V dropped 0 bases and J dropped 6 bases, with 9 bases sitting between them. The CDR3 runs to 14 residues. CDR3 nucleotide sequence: TGTGCCAGCAGTTACTCGGTGGGGTTTCAGCCCCAGCATTTT. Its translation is CASSYSVGFQPQHF.

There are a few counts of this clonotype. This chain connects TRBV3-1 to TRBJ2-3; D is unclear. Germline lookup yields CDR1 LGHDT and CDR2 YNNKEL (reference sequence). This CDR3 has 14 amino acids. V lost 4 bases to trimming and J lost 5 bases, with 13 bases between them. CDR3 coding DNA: TGTGCCAGCAGCCTGACCCAGCTCAGAGATACGCAGTATTTT. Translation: CASSLTQLRDTQYF.

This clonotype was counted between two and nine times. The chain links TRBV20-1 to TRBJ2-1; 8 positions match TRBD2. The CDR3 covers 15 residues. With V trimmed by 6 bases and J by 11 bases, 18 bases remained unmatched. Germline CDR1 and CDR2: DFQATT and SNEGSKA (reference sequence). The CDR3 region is CSAFVVAGYANQQFF. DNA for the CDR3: TGCAGTGCCTTCGTAGTAGCGGGGTATGCGAATCAGCAGTTCTTC.

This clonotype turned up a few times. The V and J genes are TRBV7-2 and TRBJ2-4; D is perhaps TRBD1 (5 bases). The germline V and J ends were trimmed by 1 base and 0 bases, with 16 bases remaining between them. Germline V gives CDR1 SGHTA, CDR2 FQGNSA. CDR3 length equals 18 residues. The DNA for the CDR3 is TGTGCCAGCAGCTTAGTGGACACCTCCCATCTAGCCAAAAACATTCAGTACTTC. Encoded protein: CASSLVDTSHLAKNIQYF.

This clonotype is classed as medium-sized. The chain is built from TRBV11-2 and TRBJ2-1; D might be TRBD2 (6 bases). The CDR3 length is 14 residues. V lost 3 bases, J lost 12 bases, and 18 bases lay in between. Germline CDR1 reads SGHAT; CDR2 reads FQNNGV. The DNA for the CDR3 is TGTGCCAGCAGCTTCGACTCTGGGCCCGGGGGGCAGTTCTTC. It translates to CASSFDSGPGGQFF.

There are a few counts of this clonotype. Here the CDR3 reads CASSWGTDNSPLHF. CDR3 DNA: TGCGCCAGCAGCTGGGGGACAGATAATTCACCCCTCCACTTT. V usage is TRBV5-1 and J usage is TRBJ1-6, with 7 nucleotides matching TRBD1. Unmatched junction bases numbered 2, after V lost 3 bases and J lost 5 bases. The CDR3 spans 14 residues. Per the germline V gene, CDR1 is SGHRS and CDR2 is YFSETQ.

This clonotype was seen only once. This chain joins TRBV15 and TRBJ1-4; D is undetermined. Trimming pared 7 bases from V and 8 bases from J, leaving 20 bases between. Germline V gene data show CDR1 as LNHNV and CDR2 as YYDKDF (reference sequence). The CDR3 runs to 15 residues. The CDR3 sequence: CATTDPGPLGEKLFF. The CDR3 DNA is TGTGCCACCACCGATCCAGGCCCTCTAGGGGAAAAACTGTTTTTT.